The text below deals with one T cell receptor (beta chain). V was trimmed by 2 bases and J by 1 base, leaving 14 bases between them. CDR3 length: 16 amino acids. From germline, CDR1 is MNHNS and CDR2 SASEGT. The method was immunoSEQ multiplex PCR; TCRdb's version includes in-frame clones alone and lacks a portion of them. The data show about 380,000 clones, with around 84% seen just once and about 1% held by the top ten. These data are taken from a study of blood T cell repertoires in COVID-19. Study details: The study drew acute and convalescent COVID-19 samples from the United States, Italy and Spain.

Sample: peripheral blood. The clonotype comes from a human donor with acute or convalescent COVID-19. The donor label of this sample is uncertain. This chain links TRBV6-1 with TRBJ1-1; D perhaps matches TRBD1 (5 bases). CDR3 in amino acids: CASSERAQVPNTEAFF. In DNA form, the CDR3 reads TGTGCCAGCAGTGAACGCGCACAGGTTCCGAACACTGAAGCTTTCTTT.